The 31 T cell receptor beta chains below come from one sample, sequenced in a study of cytomegalovirus exposure and HLA in healthy donors. Data came from immunoSEQ multiplex PCR; TCRdb stores just in-frame clones and leaves some out. The data hold about 56,000 clones, with roughly 93% observed a single time. The material sequenced was PBMCs. The origin of the receptors is a woman aged 18-29 years in good health and CMV-seropositive.

The J gene is TRBJ2-7, the V gene TRBV5-1; D gene unclear. The CDR3 loop spans 13 amino acids. The germline CDR1 and CDR2 sequences are SGHRS and YFSETQ. V was trimmed by 0 bases and J by 6 bases, leaving 10 bases between them. The DNA of the CDR3 is TGCGCCAGCAGCTTGGACTTGCTGGTCGAGCAGTACTTC. Amino acid sequence: CASSLDLLVEQYF. Based on the CDR3 plus reference TRBV5-1 and TRBJ2-7, the full variable domain is KAGVTQTPRYLIKTRGQQVTLSCSPISGHRSVSWYQQTPGQGLQFLFEYFSETQRNKGNFPGRFSGRQFSNSRSEMNVSTLELGDSALYLCASSLDLLVEQYFGPGTRLTVT.

The V gene is TRBV5-6, the J gene TRBJ1-6, with D maybe TRBD1 (5 bases). CDR3 length: 15 amino acids. V lost 0 bases and J 8 bases, leaving 12 bases between the germline ends. The germline V gene encodes CDR1 SGHDT and CDR2 YYEEEE. CDR3 sequence: CASSLAGGGDSPLHF. The CDR3 DNA sequence: TGTGCCAGCAGCTTGGCCGGGGGGGGTGATTCACCCCTCCACTTT.

The chain joins TRBV25-1 to TRBJ2-7; D perhaps matches TRBD1 (6 bases). The CDR3 has 14 amino acids. Trimming removed 1 base from V and 7 bases from J, with 14 bases in between. Germline values: CDR1 MGHDK, CDR2 SYGVNS. The CDR3 protein is CASSEFGQGREQYF. Written as DNA, the CDR3 is TGTGCCAGCAGTGAATTTGGGCAGGGGCGAGAGCAGTACTTC.

V gene TRBV27 combines with J gene TRBJ1-5; D gene ambiguous. The CDR3 totals 14 residues. Trimming shortened V by 1 base and J by 11 bases, and 15 bases separated the two germline ends. Germline values: CDR1 MNHEY, CDR2 SMNVEV (reference sequence). The CDR3 protein is CASSLFFPDQAQHF. CDR3 nucleotides: TGTGCCAGCAGTTTATTTTTTCCAGACCAGGCCCAGCATTTT.

The chain couples TRBV9 to TRBJ1-1; D is ambiguous. Trimming stripped 3 bases from V and 11 bases from J, with 11 bases between. Per germline, CDR1 SGDLS and CDR2 YYNGEE. There are 11 residues in the CDR3. The CDR3 region has the DNA TGTGCCAGCAGCGGGCTTTCGGGGGCTTTCTTT. This encodes CASSGLSGAFF. The full variable domain, its missing parts supplied by reference TRBV9 and TRBJ1-1, is DSGVTQTPKHLITATGQRVTLRCSPRSGDLSVYWYQQSLDQGLQFLIQYYNGEERAKGNILERFSAQQFPDLHSELNLSSLELGDSALYFCASSGLSGAFFGQGTRLTVV.

The chain uses TRBV14 and TRBJ2-1; TRBD1 is a possible D gene (6 bases). The CDR3 spans 12 residues. CDR1 and CDR2 from the germline V gene are SGHDN and FVKESK. Trimming removed 4 bases from V and 9 bases from J, with 10 bases in between. The CDR3 region is CASSLSRGEQFF. As DNA, the CDR3 is TGTGCCAGCAGCCTTTCCAGGGGTGAGCAGTTCTTC.

This sequence joins TRBV5-1 and TRBJ2-3; a weak D match, TRBD1 (6 bases). The germline gives CDR1 SGHRS, CDR2 YFSETQ. The CDR3 is 15 residues long. V dropped 2 bases and J dropped 2 bases, with 12 bases sitting between them. The CDR3 DNA reads TGCGCCAGCAGCTTTAATCAGGGGACCACAGATACGCAGTATTTT. Its protein is CASSFNQGTTDTQYF.

The chain is built from TRBV9 and TRBJ2-3, with D tentatively TRBD2 (5 bases). Looked up from germline, CDR1 is SGDLS and CDR2 is YYNGEE. The CDR3 spans 17 residues. V was pared by 0 bases and J by 1 base, with 15 bases between. The CDR3 DNA follows: TGTGCCAGCAGCGTAGACCGGACTCCGAGAGGCACAGATACGCAGTATTTT. This codes for CASSVDRTPRGTDTQYF.

In the case of this clone: The sample carries other DNA sequences with the same CDR3. This chain uses TRBV5-6 with TRBJ1-2; D possibly corresponds to TRBD1 (5 bases). The CDR3 contains 12 residues. The V end lost 1 base, the J end lost 6 bases, and 7 bases lay between the germline ends. Germline CDR1 is SGHDT and CDR2 is YYEEEE. DNA of the CDR3: TGTGCCAGCAGCTTGCGGGGGAATGGCTACACCTTC. Protein: CASSLRGNGYTF.

The chain carries TRBV19 and TRBJ1-5; 12 positions agree with TRBD1. Germline V gene lookup returns CDR1 LNHDA and CDR2 SQIVND (reference sequence). Trimming removed 10 bases from V and 4 bases from J; junction bases left unmatched: 8. The CDR3 totals 15 residues. CDR3 in amino acids: CATRDRGRVNQPQHF. CDR3 DNA: TGTGCCACCCGGGACAGGGGGCGAGTAAATCAGCCCCAGCATTTT.

This chain links TRBV5-1 with TRBJ2-7; 8 bases match TRBD1. Germline V gives CDR1 SGHRS, CDR2 YFSETQ. The CDR3 is made up of 14 amino acids. Trimming at V came to 4 bases and at J to 3 bases, leaving 6 bases not matched to a gene. DNA for the CDR3: TGCGCCAGCAGCCAAGGACAGGGATTCTACGAGCAGTACTTC. Amino acid sequence: CASSQGQGFYEQYF.

CDR3 region: CASSTKQSSYNEQFF. In DNA, the CDR3 is TGTGCCAGTAGTACAAAACAGAGCTCCTACAATGAGCAGTTCTTC. The gene calls are TRBV19 and TRBJ2-1; D not certain. This CDR3 is 15 amino acids long. The V gene's germline CDR1 is LNHDA and CDR2 SQIVND (reference sequence). Trimming took off 4 bases at V and 0 bases at J, with 10 bases between the two ends.

DNA for the CDR3: TGCGCCAGCAGCCAAGTTGCGCGGGGGAGCACAGATACGCAGTATTTT. It specifies CASSQVARGSTDTQYF. J is TRBJ2-3 and V is TRBV4-1; 7 bases are shared with TRBD2. Germline loops: CDR1 MGHRA, CDR2 YSYEKL. Trimming at V came to 1 base and at J to 0 bases, leaving 4 bases not matched to a gene. The length of the CDR3 is 16 residues.

The chain joins TRBV6-5 to TRBJ2-2; 10 positions match TRBD2. Unmatched junction bases numbered 6, after V lost 6 bases and J lost 8 bases. CDR3 length equals 14 residues. Germline V gene sequence: CDR1 MNHEY, CDR2 SVGAGI. The CDR3 DNA reads TGTGCCAGCAGACAGCGGGGGGGCTTTGGGGAGCTGTTTTTT. Translated: CASRQRGGFGELFF.

This clone was seen once. The chain uses TRBV18 and TRBJ1-1; the D is unclear. The CDR3 is 13 residues long. Trimming took off 5 bases at V and 3 bases at J, with 10 bases between the two ends. Germline CDR1 KGHSH, CDR2 LQKENI. The CDR3 protein is CASSFWRDTEAFF. CDR3 coding DNA: TGTGCCAGCTCATTTTGGAGGGACACTGAAGCTTTCTTT.

V is TRBV27 and J is TRBJ2-2; 11 bases match TRBD1. J was trimmed by 5 bases and V by 6 bases; bases with no gene match: 5. The CDR3 spans 15 residues. Germline V CDR1 and CDR2: MNHEY, SMNVEV (reference sequence). The CDR3 loop reads CASSTGQGETGELFF. The CDR3 nucleotides read TGTGCCAGCAGCACGGGACAGGGGGAAACCGGGGAGCTGTTTTTT.

V is TRBV18 and J is TRBJ2-3; 8 nucleotides agree with TRBD1. The CDR3 has 15 amino acids. The germline CDR1 and CDR2 sequences are KGHSH and LQKENI. J was trimmed by 6 bases and V by 0 bases; bases with no gene match: 5. CDR3 sequence reads: CASSPPQGARDTQYF. The CDR3 DNA reads TGTGCCAGCTCACCACCCCAGGGGGCTAGGGATACGCAGTATTTT.

This rearrangement joins TRBV7-6 to TRBJ1-4; D is perhaps TRBD1 (5 bases). Looked up from germline, CDR1 is SGHVS and CDR2 is FNYEAQ. The CDR3 has 15 amino acids. Trimming removed 2 bases at V and 8 bases at J, with 15 bases between. The CDR3: CASSLSDNFFEKLFF. In DNA, the CDR3 is TGTGCCAGCAGCTTATCGGACAACTTCTTCGAAAAACTGTTTTTT.

The J gene is TRBJ1-1, the V gene TRBV29-1; D possibly corresponds to TRBD1 (5 bases). Germline CDR1 SQVTM, CDR2 ANQGSEA. The CDR3 extends over 14 amino acids. Deletions cut 0 bases from V and 2 bases from J, with 10 bases between. The CDR3 nucleotides read TGCAGCGTTGAAGACCCCGACAGTAACACTGAAGCTTTCTTT. Protein: CSVEDPDSNTEAFF.

This chain uses TRBV19 with TRBJ2-5; D not certain. The germline V gene encodes CDR1 LNHDA and CDR2 SQIVND (reference sequence). V dropped 2 bases and J dropped 5 bases, with 15 bases sitting between them. The CDR3 loop spans 15 amino acids. CDR3 protein: CASSIPAKLPETQYF. CDR3 sequence (DNA): TGTGCCAGTAGTATACCTGCCAAGCTCCCGGAGACCCAGTACTTC.

The chain recombines TRBV15 with TRBJ2-7; 7 positions match TRBD1. This CDR3 comprises 14 residues. With V trimmed by 3 bases and J by 4 bases, 6 bases remained unmatched. The V gene's germline CDR1 is LNHNV and CDR2 YYDKDF (reference sequence). The CDR3 here is CATSSYQGEYEQYF. The CDR3 nucleotides read TGTGCCACCAGCAGTTACCAGGGGGAATACGAGCAGTACTTC.

This clone was seen just once. V is TRBV19 and J is TRBJ1-1; D ambiguous. The V and J ends lost 0 bases and 4 bases respectively, with 18 bases between them. The CDR3 loop spans 17 amino acids. Germline V CDR1 and CDR2: LNHDA, SQIVND (reference sequence). Here the CDR3 DNA reads TGTGCCAGTAGTATAGATCCGAGACAAAGGGAGAGCACTGAAGCTTTCTTT. Translated, it gives CASSIDPRQRESTEAFF.

The V call is TRBV5-1, the J call TRBJ1-2; no clear D. The germline V and J ends were trimmed by 2 bases and 6 bases, with 26 bases remaining between them. The germline V gene has CDR1 SGHRS and CDR2 YFSETQ. The CDR3 length is 18 residues. CDR3 sequence (DNA): TGCGCCAGCAGCTTTAGATTTTCTCTTGTGGGAGCCCCAAATGGCTACACCTTC. It codes for CASSFRFSLVGAPNGYTF.

This chain uses TRBV4-1 with TRBJ2-1, with 8 bases fitting TRBD2. In germline, CDR1 is MGHRA, CDR2 YSYEKL. Trimming took 5 bases from V and 8 from J; bases not matched to a gene: 11. This CDR3 spans 15 amino acids. CDR3 region: CASSVSLLRGDEQFF. CDR3 sequence (DNA): TGCGCCAGCAGCGTTTCCTTGTTGCGGGGGGATGAGCAGTTCTTC.

Comments on this clone: A junction boundary mismatches the germline segment, possibly from a read error. V gene TRBV6-1 combines with J gene TRBJ2-7; D may be TRBD1 (5 bases). Germline V gene data show CDR1 as MNHNS and CDR2 as SASEGT. The CDR3 is 15 amino acids. The CDR3 loop reads CTSSEDRQSSYEQYF. The CDR3 DNA follows: TGTACCAGCAGTGAAGATCGACAGAGCTCCTACGAGCAGTACTTC.

The chain combines TRBV5-5 with TRBJ2-7; TRBD1 might be the D (7 bases). This CDR3 spans 16 amino acids. V gave up 4 bases and J gave up 4 bases, with 21 bases separating them. Per germline, CDR1 SGHKS and CDR2 YYEKEE (reference sequence). CDR3 region: CASSPTPSAGGYEQYF. CDR3 DNA: TGTGCCAGCAGCCCCACCCCCTCGGCAGGGGGGTACGAGCAGTACTTC.

The chain has TRBV7-9 and TRBJ2-1; a weak D match, TRBD2 (5 bases). V shed 11 bases and J shed 6 bases, with 23 bases lying between them. The CDR3 consists of 15 residues. Germline V gene sequence: CDR1 SEHNR, CDR2 FQNEAQ (reference sequence). The CDR3 reads CAGTNRGREINEQFF. Here the CDR3 DNA reads TGTGCCGGAACTAACCGGGGAAGGGAGATCAATGAGCAGTTCTTC.

The V gene is TRBV28, the J gene TRBJ2-5, with TRBD2 matching 10 bases. The trim removed 5 bases at V and 1 base at J, leaving 13 bases unmatched. The CDR3 covers 18 residues. The germline V gene encodes CDR1 MDHEN and CDR2 SYDVKM. The chain's CDR3 is CASSGSSGGYRAQETQYF. For the CDR3, the DNA is TGTGCCAGCAGTGGGTCTAGCGGGGGTTACCGGGCCCAAGAGACCCAGTACTTC. Variable domain in full (rest from reference TRBV28 and TRBJ2-5): DVKVTQSSRYLVKRTGEKVFLECVQDMDHENMFWYRQDPGLGLRLIYFSYDVKMKEKGDIPEGYSVSREKKERFSLILESASTNQTSMYLCASSGSSGGYRAQETQYFGPGTRLLVL.

The rearrangement joins TRBV7-2 to TRBJ2-2; D is unclear. This CDR3 contains 13 residues. The V gene lost 6 bases and the J gene lost 5 bases, with 10 bases spanning the gap. Per the germline V gene, CDR1 is SGHTA and CDR2 is FQGNSA. Written as DNA, the CDR3 is TGTGCCAGCAGGTTCCAACATACCGGGGAGCTGTTTTTT. Amino acid sequence: CASRFQHTGELFF.

The rearrangement uses TRBV6-6 and TRBJ2-7; D might be TRBD2 (5 bases). Germline V gene data show CDR1 as MNHNY and CDR2 as SVGAGI (reference sequence). Deletions cut 2 bases from V and 3 bases from J, with 11 bases between. There are 14 residues in the CDR3. In DNA, the CDR3 is TGTGCCAGCAGTTACCCGGTAGAGGGCTACGAGCAGTACTTC. Protein product: CASSYPVEGYEQYF.

The genes are TRBV7-2 and TRBJ1-6; 7 bases map to TRBD1. From germline, CDR1 is SGHTA and CDR2 FQGNSA. The V gene end was trimmed by 6 bases and the J gene end by 8 bases; junction bases not matched to a gene: 13. The CDR3 extends over 16 amino acids. DNA of the CDR3: TGTGCCAGCAGGGAGAGCAGAGGGGGCGTCTATTCACCCCTCCACTTT. It encodes CASRESRGGVYSPLHF. The variable domain in full, with the rest retrieved from reference TRBV7-2 and TRBJ1-6, is GAGVSQSPSNKVTEKGKDVELRCDPISGHTALYWYRQSLGQGLEFLIYFQGNSAPDKSGLPSDRFSAERTGGSVSTLTIQRTQQEDSAVYLCASRESRGGVYSPLHFGNGTRLTVT.